This T cell receptor beta chain was retrieved from a study of cytotoxic CD8 clonotypes in ibrutinib-treated CLL. In the case of this clone: Its specificity is unknown.

Repertoires were generated with immunoSEQ multiplex PCR, while TCRdb's copy carries only in-frame clones and drops some. Of about 140,000 clones listed, approximately 80% were seen once; the top ten hold less than 30%. V lost 7 bases and J lost 8, with 17 bases in between. Germline-derived CDR1 and CDR2 are MNHEY and SVGAGI. CDR3 length: 13 residues. Whole-study results and caveats: There were differences in sampling times between sustained-remission and progressing patients. Increased clonality at ibrutinib response gave way to a return toward baseline at progression. Few clonotypes were public, and these shrank or held steady under treatment.

The input for sequencing was PBMCs, taken after 12 months of ibrutinib treatment. The chain combines TRBV6-5 with TRBJ1-2; no firm D call. This receptor was taken from a human donor with chronic lymphocytic leukemia. The CDR3 coding sequence is TGTGCCAGCACCATTACCAGCCTTAGAGGCTACACCTTC. Translated, it gives CASTITSLRGYTF.